The 25 T cell receptor beta chains in this list originate from one sample, sequenced in a study of a mutant IDH1 vaccine in newly diagnosed glioma. Time point described: week 35, safety follow-up. Doses comprised 300 ug of mutant IDH1 20-mer peptide each, plus topical imiquimod. Their target antigens are unknown. Some clones are missing from TCRdb's copy, which holds only in-frame ones; the method was immunoSEQ multiplex PCR. Of about 60,000 clones in the sample, roughly 80% were seen once. The specimen was PBMCs, collected from a glioma patient whose treatment included an IDH1 peptide vaccine. The receptor source for this set is a man in his forties or fifties with glioma.

The chain combines TRBV19 with TRBJ2-5; D gene unclear. The CDR3 covers 14 residues. Germline V lookup: CDR1 LNHDA, CDR2 SQIVND (reference sequence). V was shortened by 4 bases and J by 1 base, with 10 bases between the two germline ends. Here the CDR3 DNA reads TGTGCCAGTAGTACGCAGACGCCCCAAGAGACCCAGTACTTC. Encoded protein: CASSTQTPQETQYF.

The rearrangement uses TRBV5-1 and TRBJ1-6, with TRBD1 as a possible D gene (5 bases). The CDR3 loop spans 17 amino acids. Between the trimmed V and J ends, which lost 4 bases and 0 bases, there was a span of 14 bases. CDR1 is SGHRS, CDR2 YFSETQ, per germline. In DNA form, the CDR3 reads TGCGCCAGCAGCACGACAGCTCCGAGCTCCTATAATTCACCCCTCCACTTT. Its protein product is CASSTTAPSSYNSPLHF.

J is TRBJ1-2 and V is TRBV28; TRBD1 agrees at 9 bases. Germline V gene data show CDR1 as MDHEN and CDR2 as SYDVKM. After removal of 10 bases from V and 1 base from J, the junction contained 7 bases not matched to a gene. The CDR3 runs 14 residues. For the CDR3, the DNA is TGTGCCACAAGGGGGACAGGGATTAACTATGGCTACACCTTC. Its translation: CATRGTGINYGYTF.

V gene TRBV5-6 combines with J gene TRBJ2-3, with TRBD1 matching over 7 bases. The CDR3 length is 17 residues. Germline lookup yields CDR1 SGHDT and CDR2 YYEEEE. The J segment lost 2 bases and the V segment lost 1 base, leaving 10 bases of the junction unmatched. The CDR3 is CASSLPERGLLTDTQYF. The CDR3, as DNA: TGTGCCAGCAGCTTGCCGGAGAGGGGGCTACTCACAGATACGCAGTATTTT.

The rearrangement uses TRBV5-1 and TRBJ2-7; 12 nucleotides line up with TRBD1. Germline CDR1 reads SGHRS; CDR2 reads YFSETQ. This CDR3 is built from 20 residues. Trimming cost V 5 bases and J 2 bases; bases outside gene matches: 20. CDR3 nucleotides: TGCGCCAGCAGTCAACAGTCCGGGACAGGGGGCTTGTTACCTGCCTACGAGCAGTACTTC. It specifies CASSQQSGTGGLLPAYEQYF.

V gene TRBV5-1 combines with J gene TRBJ2-7, with TRBD1 identical over 7 bases. From germline, CDR1 is SGHRS and CDR2 YFSETQ. The CDR3 spans 14 residues. V lost 1 base to trimming and J lost 5 bases; unmatched junction nucleotides: 6. The CDR3 bases are TGCGCCAGCAGCTTGATTACAGGGGTGCACGAGCAGTACTTC. This sequence encodes CASSLITGVHEQYF. Full variable domain (rest looked up from reference TRBV5-1 and TRBJ2-7): KAGVTQTPRYLIKTRGQQVTLSCSPISGHRSVSWYQQTPGQGLQFLFEYFSETQRNKGNFPGRFSGRQFSNSRSEMNVSTLELGDSALYLCASSLITGVHEQYFGPGTRLTVT.

V gene TRBV27 combines with J gene TRBJ2-1, with TRBD1 matching 8 bases. With V trimmed by 6 bases and J by 7 bases, 8 bases remained unmatched. The CDR3 spans 14 residues. Germline V gives CDR1 MNHEY, CDR2 SMNVEV (reference sequence). CDR3 nucleotide sequence: TGTGCCAGCAGAGGGCAGGGGGCGAGGAATGAGCAGTTCTTC. Protein sequence: CASRGQGARNEQFF.

CDR3 in amino acids: CASSAPTGDVNTEAFF. CDR3 coding DNA: TGTGCCAGCAGTGCCCCCACAGGGGACGTCAACACTGAAGCTTTCTTT. This chain uses TRBV6-4 with TRBJ1-1; 7 nucleotides agree with TRBD1. Germline CDR1 reads MRHNA; CDR2 reads SNTAGT. The V and J ends lost 4 bases and 2 bases, in that order; junction bases with no gene match: 10. CDR3 length: 16 residues.

The chain couples TRBV19 to TRBJ1-2; D might be TRBD1 (5 bases). Germline lookup yields CDR1 LNHDA and CDR2 SQIVND (reference sequence). The CDR3 runs to 14 residues. The V end was cut by 4 bases, the J end by 4 bases, with 13 bases between. The CDR3 DNA is TGTGCCAGTAGTAAAGACAGCGGACTCTATGGCTACACCTTC. This translates into CASSKDSGLYGYTF.

The rearrangement links TRBV10-3 to TRBJ2-1; TRBD2 matches 13 bases. The CDR3 is 22 amino acids. Germline values: CDR1 ENHRY, CDR2 SYGVKD. J was trimmed by 1 base and V by 2 bases; bases with no gene match: 17. The chain's CDR3 is CAISEGIGGTSGVLASYNEQFF. CDR3 sequence (DNA): TGTGCCATCAGTGAGGGGATCGGGGGGACTAGCGGGGTCCTCGCTTCCTACAATGAGCAGTTCTTC.

This chain joins TRBV25-1 and TRBJ2-5; perhaps TRBD2 as D (6 bases). Trimming left V 7 bases short and J 7 bases short, with 16 bases between. The CDR3 extends over 13 amino acids. CDR1 and CDR2 from the germline V gene are MGHDK and SYGVNS. The CDR3 DNA sequence: TGTGCCAGCACCCGGGAGATAATCGGGACCCAGTACTTC. Protein sequence: CASTREIIGTQYF.

The rearrangement links TRBV28 to TRBJ1-1; D unclear. Germline V gene lookup returns CDR1 MDHEN and CDR2 SYDVKM. V lost 5 bases and J 6 bases, leaving 13 bases between the germline ends. The CDR3 runs 13 residues. DNA for the CDR3: TGTGCCAGCAGTCCGCCCGACGAGCCTGAAGCTTTCTTT. Residues: CASSPPDEPEAFF.

This clone turned up a few times. V usage is TRBV6-6 and J usage is TRBJ1-4; the match to TRBD1 covers 7 bases. V was pared by 7 bases and J by 8 bases, with 10 bases of the junction left unmatched. Germline assignment: CDR1 MNHNY and CDR2 SVGAGI (reference sequence). The length of the CDR3 is 14 residues. This CDR3 reads CASNEDRVGEKLFF. The DNA for the CDR3 is TGTGCCAGCAACGAAGACAGGGTTGGGGAAAAACTGTTTTTT.

The CDR3 bases are TGTGCCAGCAGTTCCCGGGGGAGACATATACAAGAGACCCAGTACTTC. Its translation: CASSSRGRHIQETQYF. The J gene is TRBJ2-5, the V gene TRBV28; TRBD2 might be the D (6 bases). CDR1 is MDHEN and CDR2 is SYDVKM in the germline V gene. Trimming removed 4 bases from V and 2 bases from J, with 17 bases in between. CDR3 length: 16 amino acids.

The genes are TRBV7-3 and TRBJ2-3, with 8 bases that match TRBD2. V trimming: 5 bases; J trimming: 4 bases; junction bases outside the gene matches: 8. Germline V gene data show CDR1 as SGHTA and CDR2 as FQGTGA. CDR3 length: 15 amino acids. For the CDR3, the DNA is TGTGCCAGCAGCCCAGGGCTAGCGGGCGCAGATACGCAGTATTTT. Translation gives CASSPGLAGADTQYF. Looking up the rest from reference TRBV7-3 and TRBJ2-3 gives the full variable domain: GAGVSQTPSNKVTEKGKYVELRCDPISGHTALYWYRQSLGQGPEFLIYFQGTGAADDSGLPNDRFFAVRPEGSVSTLKIQRTERGDSAVYLCASSPGLAGADTQYFGPGTRLTVL.

The chain links TRBV28 to TRBJ1-3; 7 positions agree with TRBD1. Germline lookup yields CDR1 MDHEN and CDR2 SYDVKM. The CDR3 runs 14 residues. V lost 3 bases and J lost 3; bases outside the gene matches: 2. CDR3 residues: CASSLQGVGNTIYF. The CDR3 region has the DNA TGTGCCAGCAGTTTGCAGGGGGTTGGAAACACCATATATTTT. The entire variable domain, with the rest obtained from reference TRBV28 and TRBJ1-3, is as follows: DVKVTQSSRYLVKRTGEKVFLECVQDMDHENMFWYRQDPGLGLRLIYFSYDVKMKEKGDIPEGYSVSREKKERFSLILESASTNQTSMYLCASSLQGVGNTIYFGEGSWLTVV.

The genes are TRBV18 and TRBJ2-7; D call uncertain. The CDR3 has 12 amino acids. Germline V gives CDR1 KGHSH, CDR2 LQKENI. The V end lost 4 bases, the J end lost 0 bases, and 4 bases lay between the germline ends. This CDR3 reads CASSLSSYEQYF. CDR3 coding DNA: TGTGCCAGCTCACTTAGCTCCTACGAGCAGTACTTC.

V and J are TRBV28 and TRBJ1-3, with TRBD1 identical over 12 bases. Trimming at V came to 3 bases and at J to 8 bases, leaving 5 bases not matched to a gene. The CDR3 consists of 15 residues. Germline-derived CDR1 and CDR2 are MDHEN and SYDVKM. The CDR3 sequence is CASSFPGQGADTIYF. CDR3 DNA: TGTGCCAGCAGTTTCCCGGGACAGGGGGCTGACACCATATATTTT.

The chain employs TRBV12-5 and TRBJ2-5; TRBD1 might be the D (6 bases). This CDR3 spans 14 amino acids. Trimming left V 8 bases short and J 3 bases short, with 16 bases between. Germline V lookup: CDR1 LGHNT, CDR2 FRNRAP. Here the CDR3 DNA reads TGTGCTAGTATTGGACGGGACACGGAAGAGACCCAGTACTTC. Translated, it gives CASIGRDTEETQYF.

The rearrangement joins TRBV9 to TRBJ2-1; no definite D call. This CDR3 has 16 residues. Per the germline V gene, CDR1 is SGDLS and CDR2 is YYNGEE. The germline V and J ends were trimmed by 3 bases and 1 base, with 14 bases remaining between them. DNA of the CDR3: TGTGCCAGCAGCGCGTCAGACCCCGAATCCTACAATGAGCAGTTCTTC. Amino acid sequence: CASSASDPESYNEQFF.

CDR3 in DNA: TGCGCCAGCAGCCCTATCGGGACAGGGGATGTTGCTGAAGCTTTCTTT. It encodes CASSPIGTGDVAEAFF. The V call is TRBV5-1, the J call TRBJ1-1, with TRBD1 matching 10 bases. This CDR3 comprises 16 residues. Germline V gives CDR1 SGHRS, CDR2 YFSETQ. V lost 4 bases and J lost 6; bases outside the gene matches: 12. Drawing the rest from reference TRBV5-1 and TRBJ1-1, the complete variable domain is KAGVTQTPRYLIKTRGQQVTLSCSPISGHRSVSWYQQTPGQGLQFLFEYFSETQRNKGNFPGRFSGRQFSNSRSEMNVSTLELGDSALYLCASSPIGTGDVAEAFFGQGTRLTVV.

The gene calls are TRBV18 and TRBJ2-2; D remains unclear. CDR1 KGHSH and CDR2 LQKENI come from the germline V gene. V lost 1 base and J 6 bases, leaving 9 bases between the germline ends. The CDR3 is made up of 14 amino acids. In nucleotides, the CDR3 is TGTGCCAGCTCACCACGCCTGGAATCCGGGGAGCTGTTTTTT. Its protein product is CASSPRLESGELFF.

This clone was counted only a few times. The chain has TRBV9 and TRBJ2-1; 9 bases are a match to TRBD2. The trim removed 2 bases at V and 4 bases at J, leaving 1 base unmatched. This CDR3 spans 14 amino acids. Looked up from germline, CDR1 is SGDLS and CDR2 is YYNGEE. The CDR3 sequence is CASSVSGGYNEQFF. CDR3 DNA sequence: TGTGCCAGCAGCGTTAGCGGGGGTTACAATGAGCAGTTCTTC.

The rearrangement joins TRBV4-3 to TRBJ2-1, with D perhaps TRBD1 or TRBD2 (5 bases each). The CDR3 length is 17 residues. Germline CDR1 and CDR2: LGHNA and YSLEER. Between the trimmed V and J ends, which lost 2 bases and 0 bases, there was a span of 14 bases. The CDR3 region is CASSQWDGRFSYNEQFF. Here the CDR3 DNA reads TGCGCCAGCAGCCAATGGGACGGCAGATTCTCCTACAATGAGCAGTTCTTC.

The V call is TRBV10-3, the J call TRBJ1-1; weak D call: TRBD1 (6 bases). Trimming stripped 6 bases from V and 5 bases from J, with 16 bases between. The germline gives CDR1 ENHRY, CDR2 SYGVKD. The CDR3 totals 14 residues. The CDR3 DNA reads TGTGCCATCAGCCAGGGGCAGGTGGGAACTGAAGCTTTCTTT. Its protein is CAISQGQVGTEAFF.